The 26 T cell receptor beta chains presented below share a single source sample, sequenced in a study of post-analysis software for immune sequencing data. Findings and caveats of the study: Roughly five TRBV segments appeared more often in patients than in controls, and TRBV5-6, TRBV5-1 and TRBV20-1 were among these.

These receptors have no known antigen. The library was made from cDNA and included unique molecular identifiers. TCRdb recomputed calls from the PCR reads with MiXCR, one row per CDR3 protein. The sample lists about 260,000 distinct CDR3 sequences, 30% to 45% occurring once. Material: blood. The receptors were sampled from a girl aged 5 to 17 with multiple sclerosis.

This chain joins TRBV20-1 and TRBJ1-1; D possibly corresponds to TRBD1 (6 bases). In germline, CDR1 is DFQATT, CDR2 SNEGSKA (reference sequence). V lost 2 bases to trimming and J lost 8 bases, with 12 bases between them. The CDR3 covers 12 residues. In DNA form, the CDR3 reads TGCAGTGCTAGACCTAGTGACAGGGAAGCTTTCTTT. Amino acids: CSARPSDREAFF.

The sample holds many counts of this clonotype. The chain carries TRBV7-3 and TRBJ2-1; 8 bases match TRBD2. The V gene end was trimmed by 5 bases and the J gene end by 8 bases; junction bases not matched to a gene: 29. The germline CDR1 and CDR2 sequences are SGHTA and FQGTGA. The CDR3 covers 21 residues. The CDR3 nucleotides read TGTGCCAGCAGCCCTGGGGGAGCGGGAGCTCTGAAACGGATGTCGATTGATGAGCAGTTCTTC. The encoded protein is CASSPGGAGALKRMSIDEQFF.

The sample holds one count of this clonotype. This chain links TRBV20-1 with TRBJ2-1; 8 nucleotides agree with TRBD1. The end of the DNA aligns better with TRBJ2-7, so the J call may be wrong. Per germline, CDR1 DFQATT and CDR2 SNEGSKA (reference sequence). This CDR3 contains 14 residues. The DNA for the CDR3 is TGCAGTGCTAGAGATTGGGACAGGCCCTACGAGCAGTACTTC. Translating it yields CSARDWDRPYEQYF.

This clonotype was seen ten or more times. The CDR3 region is CAIRERVGQGGSYNSPLHF. CDR3 bases: TGTGCCATCAGGGAGCGGGTGGGACAAGGTGGCTCCTATAATTCACCCCTCCACTTT. The rearrangement uses TRBV10-3 and TRBJ1-6; a possible D gene is TRBD1 (6 bases). CDR3 length: 19 amino acids. Germline V gene sequence: CDR1 ENHRY, CDR2 SYGVKD. The V end lost 6 bases, the J end lost 0 bases, and 21 bases lay between the germline ends.

In regard to this clonotype: This is likely a read error, given that the CDR3 carries no conserved phenylalanine or tryptophan at its end. The rearrangement joins TRBV12-3 or TRBV12-4 to TRBJ1-4; maybe TRBD1 (6 bases). This CDR3 has 17 amino acids. V lost 0 bases to trimming and J lost 8 bases, with 19 bases between them. In DNA form, the CDR3 reads TGTGCCAGCAGTTTAGCGCTCGCGGGGGCAGGCATCGAAAAACTGTTTGTT. Its protein product is CASSLALAGAGIEKLFV.

The genes are TRBV12-3 or TRBV12-4 and TRBJ1-2; 8 bases are shared with TRBD1. The CDR3 runs to 14 residues. J gave up 0 bases and V 8 bases, and 5 bases lay outside the gene matches. For the CDR3, the DNA is TGTGCCAGCGCCAACAGGGGGGCTAACTATGGCTACACCTTC. It specifies CASANRGANYGYTF.

This clonotype was picked up many times. The CDR3 sequence is CASRRDTNTGELFF. In DNA form, the CDR3 reads TGTGCCAGCAGACGGGACACCAACACCGGGGAGCTGTTTTTT. The gene calls are TRBV12-3 or TRBV12-4 and TRBJ2-2; TRBD1 is a possible D gene (6 bases). CDR3 length: 14 residues. Trimming shortened V by 6 bases and J by 2 bases, and 10 bases separated the two germline ends.

This sequence joins TRBV5-1 and TRBJ2-2; 7 bases line up with TRBD2. This CDR3 comprises 15 residues. Germline CDR1 and CDR2: SGHRS and YFSETQ. V trimming: 7 bases; J trimming: 6 bases; junction bases outside the gene matches: 12. The DNA for the CDR3 is TGCGCCAGCCACGCCGGGGGGAGTCCATCCGGGGAGCTGTTTTTT. Encoded protein: CASHAGGSPSGELFF.

V and J are TRBV29-1 and TRBJ1-2; weak D call: TRBD1 (5 bases). The CDR3 contains 11 residues. The germline V gene encodes CDR1 SQVTM and CDR2 ANQGSEA. V was cut by 5 bases and J by 8 bases, with 12 bases left in between. The CDR3 is CSVTTGSGYTF. Here the CDR3 DNA reads TGCAGCGTTACCACAGGAAGCGGCTACACCTTC.

The V call is TRBV29-1, the J call TRBJ2-4, with 11 bases aligning to TRBD1. The end of the DNA is better explained by TRBJ2-7, so the J call may be wrong. The CDR3 totals 14 residues. Germline values: CDR1 SQVTM, CDR2 ANQGSEA. This chain's CDR3 is CSVLPGQGVYEQYF. CDR3 DNA: TGCAGCGTTTTACCGGGACAGGGGGTATACGAGCAGTACTTC.

This rearrangement joins TRBV9 to TRBJ2-1, with D maybe TRBD1 (6 bases). V gave up 3 bases and J gave up 4 bases, with 11 bases separating them. This CDR3 contains 14 residues. CDR1 and CDR2 from the germline V gene are SGDLS and YYNGEE. The CDR3 region is CASSADSYYNEQFF. CDR3 nucleotide sequence: TGTGCCAGCAGCGCGGACAGTTATTACAATGAGCAGTTCTTC.

This clonotype appeared once. This chain connects TRBV29-1 to TRBJ2-7; D possibly corresponds to TRBD2 (6 bases). The DNA matches TRBJ2-4 better at its end, which makes the J call doubtful. The CDR3 is made up of 15 amino acids. CDR1 is SQVTM and CDR2 is ANQGSEA in the germline V gene. CDR3 coding DNA: TGCAGCGCTCGAGGGGACTTAGGGGTCGGAAACATTCAGTACTTC. Amino acids: CSARGDLGVGNIQYF.

This clonotype was observed a handful of times. The chain combines TRBV5-1 with TRBJ2-7; D is ambiguous. V dropped 0 bases and J dropped 5 bases, with 6 bases sitting between them. In germline, CDR1 is SGHRS, CDR2 YFSETQ. The CDR3 covers 12 residues. CDR3 DNA sequence: TGCGCCAGCAGCTTGGGGTTGGACGAGCAGTACTTC. Protein sequence: CASSLGLDEQYF.

Many counts were recorded for this clonotype. The chain has TRBV2 and TRBJ2-3; 7 nucleotides line up with TRBD1. The V gene end was trimmed by 10 bases and the J gene end by 5 bases; junction bases not matched to a gene: 6. Germline V gene lookup returns CDR1 SNHLY and CDR2 FYNNEI. The CDR3 sequence is 12 residues long. The CDR3 sequence: CATGTVKDTQYF. CDR3 in DNA: TGTGCCACCGGGACAGTCAAAGATACGCAGTATTTT.

In this sample, this clonotype turned up a few times. The V and J genes are TRBV6-5 and TRBJ2-1, with no clear D. Near its end, the DNA agrees better with TRBJ2-7, so the J call may be wrong. The germline CDR1 and CDR2 sequences are MNHEY and SVGAGI. The CDR3 loop spans 13 amino acids. CDR3 coding DNA: TGTGCCAGCAGTCCGAGCTCCTACAATGAGCAGTACTTC. Translated, it gives CASSPSSYNEQYF.

The genes are TRBV15 and TRBJ2-1; 8 bases are a match to TRBD2. V lost 7 bases to trimming and J lost 0 bases; unmatched junction nucleotides: 5. The length of the CDR3 is 15 residues. Per germline, CDR1 LNHNV and CDR2 YYDKDF (reference sequence). The CDR3 nucleotides are TGTGCCACCAACCCCAGCGGGAGCTCCTACAATGAGCAGTTCTTC. Translating it yields CATNPSGSSYNEQFF. The whole variable domain, filled in from reference TRBV15 and TRBJ2-1, reads DAMVIQNPRYQVTQFGKPVTLSCSQTLNHNVMYWYQQKSSQAPKLLFHYYDKDFNNEADTPDNFQSRRPNTSFCFLDIRSPGLGDTAMYLCATNPSGSSYNEQFFGPGTRLTVL.

This clonotype appeared a single time. The junction does not match germline at one end; this may be a read error. This rearrangement joins TRBV18 to TRBJ2-2; D may correspond to TRBD1 or TRBD2 (5 bases each). This CDR3 has 14 residues. Germline loops: CDR1 KGHSH, CDR2 LQKENI. The CDR3 DNA reads TGCGCCAGCTTCCCTAGGGGAGACACCAGGGAGCTGTTTTTT. Residues: CASFPRGDTRELFF.

As concerns this clonotype: The junction departs from germline at one end; a sequencing error may be responsible. V gene TRBV12-3 or TRBV12-4 combines with J gene TRBJ2-3, with D perhaps matching TRBD1 or TRBD2 (6 bases each). The CDR3 has 14 residues. The CDR3 DNA reads as TGTGCCAGCAGTCTAGGGGGGAATTCAGATGCGCAGTATTTT. It yields the protein CASSLGGNSDAQYF.

The chain recombines TRBV21-1 with TRBJ1-2. TRBV21-1 is classified as a pseudogene. The CDR3 consists of 14 residues. In nucleotides, the CDR3 is TGTGCCAGCAGGAACATGGACTGCCTATGTCGCTACACCTTC. Translating gives CASRNMDCLCRYTF.

The table lists this clonotype with many counts. CDR3 nucleotide sequence: TGCAGTGCTAGTGGGGGGAGGGATGGCTACACCTTC. Residues: CSASGGRDGYTF. The chain links TRBV20-1 to TRBJ1-2; D possibly corresponds to TRBD1 (5 bases). Germline V gene lookup returns CDR1 DFQATT and CDR2 SNEGSKA (reference sequence). Trimming removed 3 bases from V and 6 bases from J, with 11 bases in between. This CDR3 is built from 12 residues.

This sequence joins TRBV18 and TRBJ1-1; D is undetermined. Trimming cost V 1 base and J 3 bases, with 12 bases left between them. There are 15 residues in the CDR3. The germline V gene has CDR1 KGHSH and CDR2 LQKENI. The DNA of the CDR3 is TGTGCCAGCTCACCACAGAGGGCGGCGGACACTGAAGCTTTCTTT. This translates into CASSPQRAADTEAFF. Together with reference TRBV18 and TRBJ1-1, the CDR3 gives the full variable domain: NAGVMQNPRHLVRRRGQEARLRCSPMKGHSHVYWYRQLPEEGLKFMVYLQKENIIDESGMPKERFSAEFPKEGPSILRIQQVVRGDSAAYFCASSPQRAADTEAFFGQGTRLTVV.

Ten or more counts support this clonotype. The chain is built from TRBV5-1 and TRBJ2-3; unclear D gene. The CDR3 is made up of 13 amino acids. Germline values: CDR1 SGHRS, CDR2 YFSETQ. Trimming removed 0 bases at V and 4 bases at J, with 6 bases between. CDR3 coding DNA: TGCGCCAGCAGCTTGGAGCTATCAGATACGCAGTATTTT. Its protein is CASSLELSDTQYF.

As regards this clonotype: A read error may be the cause here, since a much bigger clone is one base away. The chain employs TRBV5-1 and TRBJ2-5, with 8 bases matching TRBD2. The CDR3 has 14 residues. Germline trimming cut 7 bases from V and 11 bases from J; bases unmatched to any gene: 16. Germline loops: CDR1 SGHRS, CDR2 YFSETQ. This CDR3 is CASRPGGYDNEQYF. Here the CDR3 DNA reads TGCGCCAGCCGACCGGGGGGGTACGACAATGAGCAGTACTTC.

CDR3 in amino acids: CASGLDVQPQHF. The CDR3, as DNA: TGTGCTAGTGGTTTGGACGTTCAGCCCCAGCATTTT. The chain employs TRBV12-5 and TRBJ1-5; D gene ambiguous. CDR3 size: 12 residues. V lost 1 base to trimming and J lost 6 bases, with 4 bases between them. Germline V gene sequence: CDR1 LGHNT, CDR2 FRNRAP.

This clonotype was found a few times. A read error is possible here, since a much larger clone lies one base away. The chain combines TRBV10-3 with TRBJ2-7; TRBD2 might be the D (6 bases). The germline CDR1 and CDR2 sequences are ENHRY and SYGVKD. This CDR3 is built from 14 residues. The CDR3 is CAISEQGLFYERYF. The CDR3 DNA is TGTGCCATCAGTGAGCAGGGACTTTTCTACGAGCGGTACTTC.

V gene TRBV12-3 or TRBV12-4 combines with J gene TRBJ1-2; D possibly corresponds to TRBD1 (6 bases). V lost 6 bases and J lost 4, with 12 bases in between. The CDR3 consists of 13 residues. CDR3 coding DNA: TGTGCCAGCAGGGGGGCTGTGGGCTATGGCTACACCTTC. It is translated as CASRGAVGYGYTF.